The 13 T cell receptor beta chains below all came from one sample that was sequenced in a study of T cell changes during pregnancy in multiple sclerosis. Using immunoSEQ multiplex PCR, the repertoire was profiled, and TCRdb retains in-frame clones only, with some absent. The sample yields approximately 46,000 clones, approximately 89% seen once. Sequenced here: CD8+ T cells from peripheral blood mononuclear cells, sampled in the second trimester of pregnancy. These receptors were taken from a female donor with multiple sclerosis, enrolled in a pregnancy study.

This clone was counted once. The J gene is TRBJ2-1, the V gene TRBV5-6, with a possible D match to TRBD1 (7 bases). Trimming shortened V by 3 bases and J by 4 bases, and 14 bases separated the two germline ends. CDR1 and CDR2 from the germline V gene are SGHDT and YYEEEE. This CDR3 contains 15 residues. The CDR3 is CASSSGGPSYNEQFF. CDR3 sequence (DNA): TGTGCCAGCAGCTCAGGGGGGCCGAGTTACAATGAGCAGTTCTTC. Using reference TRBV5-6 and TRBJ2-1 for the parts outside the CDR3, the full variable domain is DAGVTQSPTHLIKTRGQQVTLRCSPKSGHDTVSWYQQALGQGPQFIFQYYEEEERQRGNFPDRFSGHQFPNYSSELNVNALLLGDSALYLCASSSGGPSYNEQFFGPGTRLTVL.

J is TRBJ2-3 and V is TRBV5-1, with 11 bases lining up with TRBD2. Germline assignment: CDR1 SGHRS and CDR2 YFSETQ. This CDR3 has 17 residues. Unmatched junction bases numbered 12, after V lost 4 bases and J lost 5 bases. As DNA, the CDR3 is TGCGCCAGCAGCCTACCGACTAGCGGGGAAATTGGAGATACGCAGTATTTT. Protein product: CASSLPTSGEIGDTQYF.

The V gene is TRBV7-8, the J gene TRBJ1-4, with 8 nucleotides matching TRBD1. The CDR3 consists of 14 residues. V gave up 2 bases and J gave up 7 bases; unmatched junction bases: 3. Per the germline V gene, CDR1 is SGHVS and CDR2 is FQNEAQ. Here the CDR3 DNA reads TGTGCCAGCAGCTTACAGGGGGCCCGTGAAAAACTGTTTTTT. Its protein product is CASSLQGAREKLFF.

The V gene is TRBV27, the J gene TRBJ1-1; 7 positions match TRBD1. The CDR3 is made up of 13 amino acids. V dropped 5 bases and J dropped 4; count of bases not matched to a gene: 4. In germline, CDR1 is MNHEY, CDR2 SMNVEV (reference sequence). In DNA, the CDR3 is TGTGCCAGCAGTATCGACAGGGCCACTGAAGCTTTCTTT. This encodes CASSIDRATEAFF.

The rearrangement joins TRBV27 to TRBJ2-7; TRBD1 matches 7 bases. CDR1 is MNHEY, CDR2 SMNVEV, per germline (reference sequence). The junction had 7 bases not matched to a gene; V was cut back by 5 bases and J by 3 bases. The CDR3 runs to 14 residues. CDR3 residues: CASSAGTADYEQYF. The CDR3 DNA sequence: TGTGCCAGCAGTGCCGGGACAGCGGACTACGAGCAGTACTTC.

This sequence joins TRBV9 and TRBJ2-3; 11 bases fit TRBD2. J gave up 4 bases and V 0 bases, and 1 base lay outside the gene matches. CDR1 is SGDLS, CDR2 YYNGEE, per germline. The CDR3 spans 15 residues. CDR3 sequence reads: CASSVGSGGADTQYF. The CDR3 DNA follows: TGTGCCAGCAGCGTAGGTAGCGGGGGGGCAGATACGCAGTATTTT. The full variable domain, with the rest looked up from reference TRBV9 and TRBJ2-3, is DSGVTQTPKHLITATGQRVTLRCSPRSGDLSVYWYQQSLDQGLQFLIQYYNGEERAKGNILERFSAQQFPDLHSELNLSSLELGDSALYFCASSVGSGGADTQYFGPGTRLTVL.

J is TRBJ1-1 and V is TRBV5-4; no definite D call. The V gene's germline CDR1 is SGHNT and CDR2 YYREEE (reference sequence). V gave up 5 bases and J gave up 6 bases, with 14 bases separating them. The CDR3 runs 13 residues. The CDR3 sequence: CASRDRGSAEAFF. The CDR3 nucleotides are TGTGCCAGCAGAGACCGTGGGAGCGCTGAAGCTTTCTTT.

The CDR3 sequence is CASSSPGQNIEAFF. CDR3 DNA: TGTGCCAGCAGCTCCCCGGGACAGAATATTGAAGCTTTCTTT. The chain couples TRBV7-3 to TRBJ1-1, with TRBD1 matching over 7 bases. After removal of 4 bases from V and 7 bases from J, the junction contained 9 bases not matched to a gene. This CDR3 contains 14 residues. The germline V gene encodes CDR1 SGHTA and CDR2 FQGTGA.

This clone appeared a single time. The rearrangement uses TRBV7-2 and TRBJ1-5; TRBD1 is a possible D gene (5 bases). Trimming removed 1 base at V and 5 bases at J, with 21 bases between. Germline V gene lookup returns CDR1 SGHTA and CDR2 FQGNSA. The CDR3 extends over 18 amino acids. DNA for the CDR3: TGTGCCAGCAGCTTAGGTCGGACCTCAGGGTACTCACATCAGCCCCAGCATTTT. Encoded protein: CASSLGRTSGYSHQPQHF.

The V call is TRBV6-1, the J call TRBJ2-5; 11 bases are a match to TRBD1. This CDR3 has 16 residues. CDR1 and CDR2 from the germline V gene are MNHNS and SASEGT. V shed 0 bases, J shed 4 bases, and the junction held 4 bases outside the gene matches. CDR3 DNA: TGTGCCAGCAGTGAAGCGGGGGGGACAGGGGGAGAGACCCAGTACTTC. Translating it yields CASSEAGGTGGETQYF.

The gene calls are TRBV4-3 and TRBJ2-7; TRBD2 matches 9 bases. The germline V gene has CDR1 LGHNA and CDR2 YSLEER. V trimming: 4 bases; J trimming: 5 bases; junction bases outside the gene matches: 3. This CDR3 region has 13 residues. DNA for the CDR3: TGCGCCAGCAGCCTTGGACTAGCGAACGAGCAGTACTTC. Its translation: CASSLGLANEQYF.

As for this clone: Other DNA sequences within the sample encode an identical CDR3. The CDR3 DNA is TGTGCCAGCAGCTACTTAGCGACGGCCTACGAGCAGTACTTC. Amino acids: CASSYLATAYEQYF. J is TRBJ2-7 and V is TRBV7-2; a weak D match, TRBD2 (5 bases). The CDR3 is made up of 14 amino acids. Germline CDR1 reads SGHTA; CDR2 reads FQGNSA. With 4 bases removed from V and 2 bases from J, the gap between germline ends came to 12 bases.

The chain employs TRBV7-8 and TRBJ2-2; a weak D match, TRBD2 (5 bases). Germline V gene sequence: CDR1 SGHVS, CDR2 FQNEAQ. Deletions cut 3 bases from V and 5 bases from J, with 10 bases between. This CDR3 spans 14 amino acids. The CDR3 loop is CASSFSGGTGELFF. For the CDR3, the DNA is TGTGCCAGCAGCTTTTCCGGCGGGACCGGGGAGCTGTTTTTT.